Each of the 9 T cell receptor beta chains below was sequenced from the same sample in a study of spatial heterogeneity in lung cancer. MiXCR, run by TCRdb on the 5' RACE reads, gives a single entry per CDR3 protein. This sample has fewer than 25,000 distinct CDR3 sequences, with approximately 3% found just once. Noted time point: sample taken at primary tumor resection. Whole RNA was taken from tumor, nontumor lung or frozen PBMC; it was then sequenced unsorted. The specimen was PBMCs, collected at surgery. The receptors were sampled from a female donor with early-stage non-small cell lung cancer.

This clonotype was seen many times. This chain connects TRBV29-1 to TRBJ2-3; no definite D call. CDR3 size: 12 residues. The germline V gene encodes CDR1 SQVTM and CDR2 ANQGSEA. V lost 4 bases, J lost 1 base, and 6 bases lay in between. The CDR3 DNA sequence: TGCAGCGTTGTCTTGGGCACAGATACGCAGTATTTT. This sequence encodes CSVVLGTDTQYF.

This clonotype was counted a few times. The chain couples TRBV27 to TRBJ2-6, with D possibly matching TRBD1 (5 bases). Trimming took 3 bases from V and 1 from J, leaving 7 bases between them. In germline, CDR1 is MNHEY, CDR2 SMNVEV (reference sequence). This CDR3 contains 15 residues. Here the CDR3 DNA reads TGTGCCAGCAGTTTTAAGGGGTCTGGGGCCAACGTCCTGACTTTC. Amino acid sequence: CASSFKGSGANVLTF.

Concerning this clonotype itself: It may be a read error: a sequence one base away is much more abundant. This rearrangement joins TRBV27 to TRBJ2-1; 14 nucleotides agree with TRBD2. The CDR3 contains 15 residues. CDR1 is MNHEY and CDR2 is SMNVEV in the germline V gene (reference sequence). For the CDR3, the DNA is TGTGTCAGCAGCCCCGGGACTAGCGGGAGCAATGAGCAGTTCTTC. Its translation is CVSSPGTSGSNEQFF.

This clonotype was recorded many times. J is TRBJ2-3 and V is TRBV28, with unresolved D. CDR1 and CDR2 (germline): MDHEN, SYDVKM. The CDR3 contains 19 residues. The V end was cut by 10 bases, the J end by 0 bases, with 29 bases between. The CDR3 bases are TGTGCCATCGCAGCCCTTAGCTTACCCTACCCCAGTAGCACAGATACGCAGTATTTT. It translates to CAIAALSLPYPSSTDTQYF.

This clonotype was detected many times. The rearrangement joins TRBV12-3 or TRBV12-4 to TRBJ2-4; D is possibly TRBD2 (6 bases). V shed 4 bases and J shed 16 bases, with 20 bases lying between them. The CDR3 consists of 13 residues. DNA for the CDR3: TGTGCCAGCAGTTCCGGACCGGGACTCACCTTATACTTC. It yields the protein CASSSGPGLTLYF.

This clonotype was recorded at least ten times. J is TRBJ2-3 and V is TRBV29-1; D possibly corresponds to TRBD2 (5 bases). From germline, CDR1 is SQVTM and CDR2 ANQGSEA. This CDR3 has 11 amino acids. Between the trimmed V and J ends, which lost 4 bases and 11 bases, there was a span of 13 bases. CDR3 loop: CSVVYPAGQYF. The CDR3 DNA follows: TGCAGCGTTGTATACCCGGCGGGGCAGTATTTT.

This clonotype was counted at least ten times. This chain joins TRBV4-1 and TRBJ2-3, with D unresolved. The V end was cut by 4 bases, the J end by 2 bases, with 16 bases between. This CDR3 is 16 amino acids long. Germline-derived CDR1 and CDR2 are MGHRA and YSYEKL. The CDR3 here is CASSLLPPKLTDTQYF. The CDR3 nucleotides are TGCGCCAGCAGCCTTTTACCTCCCAAACTCACAGATACGCAGTATTTT.

By sample fraction, this clonotype is medium-sized. The V call is TRBV28, the J call TRBJ2-7; D is undetermined. V lost 3 bases, J lost 1 base, and 1 base lay in between. CDR3 size: 11 residues. Germline V lookup: CDR1 MDHEN, CDR2 SYDVKM. The CDR3: CASSFSYEQYF. The DNA of the CDR3 is TGTGCCAGCAGTTTTTCCTACGAGCAGTACTTC.

This clonotype has ten or more counts. This sequence joins TRBV7-9 and TRBJ1-1; 7 bases are shared with TRBD1. This CDR3 is built from 18 residues. V lost 1 base and J lost 1; bases outside the gene matches: 12. Germline V CDR1 and CDR2: SEHNR, FQNEAQ (reference sequence). The CDR3 DNA follows: TGTGCCAGCAGCTTAGGTTGGCGGTGGGACAGAGCGAACACTGAAGCTTTCTTT. This translates into CASSLGWRWDRANTEAFF.